Listed below are T cell receptor beta chains from one sample, sequenced in a study of CD8+CD57+ T cells in acquired aplastic anemia. TCRdb ran MiXCR on the reads and lists one entry per CDR3 protein. The table includes roughly 180,000 distinct CDR3 sequences, over 60% detected once. The sequenced sample consisted of sorted CD4+, CD8+, or CD8+CD57+ T cells (not recorded which) from PBMCs. The source of these receptors is a human donor with severe aplastic anemia or a healthy control (not recorded which). Each CDR3 is given with its conserved first and last residue. D genes are given only for firm matches. The size field is filled for only some rows; it gives once, few, many or a size class.

J	size	D	V	CDR3	DNA
TRBJ1-2	.	.	TRBV6-2/TRBV6-3	CASSYSRVDGYTF	TGTGCCAGCAGTTACAGCAGGGTGGATGGCTACACCTTC
TRBJ1-5	.	TRBD1	TRBV7-9	CASSPVTGNQPQHF	TGTGCCAGCAGCCCAGTGACAGGGAATCAGCCCCAGCATTTT
TRBJ1-1	.	.	TRBV2	CASSVRNTEAFF	TGTGCCAGCAGTGTACGGAACACTGAAGCTTTCTTT
TRBJ2-3	many	TRBD2	TRBV6-4	CASSGLAGDSTDTQYF	TGTGCCAGCAGTGGACTAGCGGGCGATAGCACAGATACGCAGTATTTT
TRBJ1-1	.	.	TRBV20-1	CSANSGSGPEAFF	TGCAGTGCTAACTCAGGTTCGGGCCCTGAAGCTTTCTTT
TRBJ2-2	.	TRBD1	TRBV5-4	CASSSPDRVGSGELFF	TGTGCCAGCAGCAGCCCCGACAGGGTAGGGTCCGGGGAGCTGTTTTTT
TRBJ1-2	many	.	TRBV27	CASSSTWDYGYTF	TGTGCCAGCAGTTCCACCTGGGACTATGGCTACACCTTC
TRBJ1-2	.	.	TRBV5-1	CASSPDPRQRLYGYTF	TGCGCCAGCAGCCCGGACCCTCGACAGCGCCTCTATGGCTACACCTTC
TRBJ1-2	many	.	TRBV19	CASMPDAYGYTF	TGTGCCAGTATGCCGGATGCCTATGGCTACACCTTC
TRBJ2-7	.	.	TRBV7-9	CASGPSGDEQYF	TGTGCCAGCGGACCTTCAGGGGACGAGCAGTACTTC
TRBJ2-4	.	TRBD2	TRBV12-3/TRBV12-4	CASSLESGINIQYF	TGTGCCAGCAGCCTAGAGAGCGGGATTAACATTCAGTACTTC
TRBJ1-1	.	.	TRBV20-1	CSAREGAGGAFF	TGCAGTGCTAGAGAGGGCGCCGGTGGAGCTTTCTTT
TRBJ1-1	many	TRBD1	TRBV12-3/TRBV12-4	CASSLDTGGTEAFF	TGTGCCAGCAGTTTAGATACAGGGGGCACTGAAGCTTTCTTT
TRBJ2-5	.	.	TRBV15	CNTSRDMGTQETQYF	TGTAACACCAGCAGAGATATGGGGACCCAAGAGACCCAGTACTTC
TRBJ1-2	once	.	TRBV27	CASSNRDIVGYGYTF	TGTGCCAGCAGTAACCGGGACATAGTCGGCTACGGCTACACCTTC
TRBJ1-5	once	.	TRBV24-1	CATRRSNQPQHF	TGTGCCACCCGCCGAAGCAATCAGCCCCAGCATTTT
TRBJ2-1	.	.	TRBV25-1	CASSTTRDEAEQFF	TGTGCCAGCAGCACCACCAGGGATGAGGCTGAGCAGTTCTTC
TRBJ2-2	.	TRBD1	TRBV7-9	CASSPGQVHGELFF	TGTGCCAGCAGCCCGGGACAGGTTCACGGGGAGCTGTTTTTT
TRBJ2-7	few	.	TRBV24-1	CATSVRDEQYF	TGTGCCACCAGTGTTCGGGACGAGCAGTACTTC
TRBJ1-1	many	.	TRBV9	CASSPGTIQMNTEAFF	TGTGCCAGCAGCCCGGGGACAATACAAATGAACACTGAAGCTTTCTTT
TRBJ1-6	.	.	TRBV19	CASSIAASPLHF	TGTGCCAGTAGTATAGCGGCGTCACCCCTCCACTTT
TRBJ2-2	many	.	TRBV19	CASSIDGNTGELFF	TGTGCCAGTAGTATAGACGGGAACACCGGGGAGCTGTTTTTT
TRBJ2-5	.	TRBD1	TRBV7-6	CASSYGTVRETQYF	TGTGCCAGCAGTTACGGGACAGTCCGGGAGACCCAGTACTTC
TRBJ2-2	.	.	TRBV20-1	CSATVRGSGTGELFF	TGCAGTGCTACCGTGCGGGGATCGGGCACCGGGGAGCTGTTTTTT